This T cell receptor (beta chain) was obtained from a study of early T cells in non-severe SARS-CoV-2 infection. Study as a whole: Sequencing targeted bulk RNA from unsorted whole blood, leaving chains unpaired. Study-wide results and caveats: Matches to VDJdb favored anti-spike CD8 responses and missed private and CD4 specificities.

Germline values: CDR1 SGHTA, CDR2 FQGNSA. The CDR3 totals 14 residues. In the case of this clonotype: Its specificity is unknown. A much larger clone differs from this one at a single base, so this may be a read error.

In the library, individual cDNA molecules carried attached unique molecular identifiers. TCRdb re-derived calls from the 5' RACE reads in MiXCR, one entry per CDR3 protein. The sample holds 70,000 to 85,000 distinct CDR3 sequences, roughly an eighth seen once. This receptor was taken from an adult who was a healthcare worker with PCR-confirmed SARS-CoV-2 infection or an uninfected control (not recorded which). Sequencing used whole blood. V usage is TRBV7-2 and J usage is TRBJ2-5, with TRBD1 as a possible D gene (7 bases). This CDR3 is CASSLHRGGETEYF. CDR3 nucleotides: TGTGCCAGCAGCTTACACAGGGGAGGAGAGACCGAGTACTTC.